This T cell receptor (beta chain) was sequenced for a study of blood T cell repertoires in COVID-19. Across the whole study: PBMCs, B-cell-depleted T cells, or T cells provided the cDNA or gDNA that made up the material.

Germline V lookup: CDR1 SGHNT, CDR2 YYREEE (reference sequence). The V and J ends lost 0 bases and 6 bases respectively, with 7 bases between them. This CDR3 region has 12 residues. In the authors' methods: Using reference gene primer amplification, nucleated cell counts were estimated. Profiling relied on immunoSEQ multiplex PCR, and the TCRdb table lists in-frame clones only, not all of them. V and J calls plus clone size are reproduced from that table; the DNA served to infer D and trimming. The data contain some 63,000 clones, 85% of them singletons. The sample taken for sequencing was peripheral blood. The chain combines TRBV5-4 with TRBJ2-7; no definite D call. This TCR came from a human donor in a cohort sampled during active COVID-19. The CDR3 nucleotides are TGTGCCAGCAGCTTGGGCTTGGCCGAGCAGTACTTC. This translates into CASSLGLAEQYF.